Many counts were recorded for the clone carrying this TCR beta chain. The CDR3 consists of 19 residues. Germline CDR1 and CDR2: SGHAT and FQNNGV. V gave up 1 base and J gave up 0 bases, with 22 bases separating them. Time point of the sample: persistent/refractory GD, antithyroid drugs over 5 years with positive TRAb. The TCR library was made from RNA extracted from PBMCs. This sample is part of a study of regulatory T cells in long-lasting Graves disease. Building the TCR beta libraries relied on iRepertoire HTBI primers, and CDR3 regions underwent Arm-PCR. From the multiplex PCR reads, TCRdb called clonotypes with MiXCR, one entry per CDR3 protein. The sample yields fewer than 400,000 distinct CDR3 sequences, around 21% seen once.

This clonotype was sampled from a female donor with Graves disease. Sequences were derived from peripheral blood mononuclear cells (PBMCs), sampled when the disease was refractory, from a patient treated with antithyroid drugs. This chain uses TRBV11-2 with TRBJ2-7, with D possibly being TRBD2 (5 bases). The CDR3 DNA follows: TGTGCCAGCAGCTTAGGTTTTGTGCGGGCGGGCTTGAGCTCCTACGAGCAGTACTTC. Amino acid sequence: CASSLGFVRAGLSSYEQYF.